What follows are 12 T cell receptor beta chains derived from one specimen sequenced in a study of CD8 T cells in ankylosing spondylitis. Whole-study results and caveats: Characteristic, it appeared, of ankylosing spondylitis blood was a TCR beta motif of fewer than 10 highly homologous variants.

These receptors' antigens are unknown. In TCRdb, the 5' RACE reads were re-called with MiXCR into one record per CDR3 protein. The sample consists of some 400,000 distinct CDR3 sequences, 20% to 25% of them appearing once. What was sequenced was blood, either unsorted or a sorted T cell fraction (not recorded which). The source is a male donor with ankylosing spondylitis.

This chain links TRBV20-1 with TRBJ1-2; 8 nucleotides match TRBD1. Trimming removed 4 bases from V and 4 bases from J; junction bases left unmatched: 5. Germline-derived CDR1 and CDR2 are DFQATT and SNEGSKA (reference sequence). The CDR3 is made up of 13 amino acids. CDR3 in amino acids: CSAILGQAYGYTF. In nucleotides, the CDR3 is TGCAGTGCTATCCTGGGACAGGCCTATGGCTACACCTTC.

V usage is TRBV20-1 and J usage is TRBJ2-7, with 9 bases matching TRBD1. CDR3 length equals 14 residues. Germline CDR1 reads DFQATT; CDR2 reads SNEGSKA (reference sequence). J gave up 5 bases and V 6 bases, and 11 bases lay outside the gene matches. DNA for the CDR3: TGCAGTGCGCACAGGGGGCCACCTTACGACGAGCAGTACTTC. It yields the protein CSAHRGPPYDEQYF.

The chain combines TRBV7-2 with TRBJ2-5, with D perhaps TRBD1 (5 bases). The CDR3 runs 16 residues. Germline loops: CDR1 SGHTA, CDR2 FQGNSA. V gave up 5 bases and J gave up 1 base, with 17 bases separating them. CDR3 DNA: TGTGCCAGCAGCCTAGAACCCCAGGGTATCCAAGAGACCCAGTACTTC. Its translation is CASSLEPQGIQETQYF.

The chain carries TRBV5-4 and TRBJ2-5; TRBD2 aligns across 10 bases. Germline lookup yields CDR1 SGHNT and CDR2 YYREEE (reference sequence). Germline trimming cut 1 base from V and 5 bases from J; bases unmatched to any gene: 5. This CDR3 region has 15 residues. The CDR3 DNA reads as TGTGCCAGCAGCTTGTCAACTAGCGGGATGGAGACCCAGTACTTC. Amino acids: CASSLSTSGMETQYF.

The chain carries TRBV30 and TRBJ2-7; weak D call: TRBD1 (5 bases). CDR3 size: 14 residues. V lost 0 bases to trimming and J lost 1 base, with 10 bases between them. Germline V gives CDR1 GTSNPN, CDR2 SVGIG (reference sequence). The CDR3 coding sequence is TGTGCCTGGAGTGTACAGGTCCCTTCCTACGAGCAGTACTTC. As protein: CAWSVQVPSYEQYF.

This clonotype has only a few counts. The gene calls are TRBV7-9 and TRBJ2-7; a weak D match, TRBD2 (6 bases). Germline CDR1 reads SEHNR; CDR2 reads FQNEAQ (reference sequence). Trimming took 2 bases from V and 2 from J, leaving 16 bases between them. CDR3 length: 16 residues. The CDR3 DNA reads TGTGCCAGCAGCTTATTTGGCCCCGGAGGGGCCTACGAGCAGTACTTC. This gives the protein CASSLFGPGGAYEQYF.

CDR3 nucleotides: TGCAGTGCTAGAGATCGGGGGACAGGAAACTCTGGGGCCAACGTCCTGACTTTC. Protein: CSARDRGTGNSGANVLTF. The chain recombines TRBV20-1 with TRBJ2-6; 8 bases line up with TRBD1. This CDR3 has 18 amino acids. J lost 0 bases, V lost 0 bases, and 7 bases had no gene match. Germline CDR1 is DFQATT and CDR2 is SNEGSKA (reference sequence).

This rearrangement joins TRBV28 to TRBJ1-4, with 8 bases that match TRBD1. CDR3 size: 16 residues. With V trimmed by 4 bases and J by 3 bases, 7 bases remained unmatched. The germline V gene has CDR1 MDHEN and CDR2 SYDVKM. The CDR3, as DNA: TGTGCCAGCAGTTGGGCAGGGGGCGCGGCTAATGAAAAACTGTTTTTT. Its translation: CASSWAGGAANEKLFF.

The genes are TRBV24-1 and TRBJ2-2; TRBD1 aligns across 8 bases. Germline CDR1 KGHDR, CDR2 SFDVKD. V gave up 9 bases and J gave up 0 bases; unmatched junction bases: 2. The CDR3 is 14 residues long. The CDR3 region is CATSGQANTGELFF. DNA of the CDR3: TGTGCCACCTCGGGACAGGCGAACACCGGGGAGCTGTTTTTT.

This clonotype was detected only a few times. The chain combines TRBV29-1 with TRBJ1-2; tentatively, D is TRBD1 (6 bases). The CDR3 runs 12 residues. The V end was cut by 2 bases, the J end by 4 bases, with 8 bases between. Looked up from germline, CDR1 is SQVTM and CDR2 is ANQGSEA. The DNA of the CDR3 is TGCAGCGTTGAAACAGGGACCTATGGCTACACCTTC. It translates to CSVETGTYGYTF.

This clonotype occurred a few times. The chain is built from TRBV14 and TRBJ1-2, with D possibly being TRBD1 (5 bases). Looked up from germline, CDR1 is SGHDN and CDR2 is FVKESK. V was cut by 2 bases and J by 9 bases, with 22 bases left in between. The CDR3 has 16 amino acids. CDR3 protein: CASSQIYRRGSWSYTF. The CDR3 coding sequence is TGTGCCAGCAGCCAAATATACAGGAGAGGGTCGTGGAGCTACACCTTC.

The J gene is TRBJ2-1, the V gene TRBV6-5, with D possibly matching TRBD1 (5 bases). Germline V gives CDR1 MNHEY, CDR2 SVGAGI. Trimming stripped 3 bases from V and 9 bases from J, with 15 bases between. The CDR3 sequence is 14 residues long. The CDR3 loop is CASSYSSTTGEQFF. CDR3 coding DNA: TGTGCCAGCAGTTATAGTTCGACAACAGGTGAGCAGTTCTTC.